The rows below give T cell receptor beta chains drawn from one sample of a study of cytomegalovirus exposure and HLA in healthy donors. Clones were sequenced by immunoSEQ multiplex PCR, and TCRdb holds only the in-frame ones, with some missing. The sample lists roughly 100,000 clones, over 65% occurring once. The sequenced sample was PBMCs. Receptor source: a female donor in good health and CMV-seropositive. The CDR3 runs from the conserved cysteine through the conserved F or W. D genes are given only for firm matches. Size is omitted from some rows. Given values are once, few, many or a class for expanded clones.

-	-	TRBV25-1	TRBJ1-2	CASSEGLRGSGYTF	TGTGCCAGCAGTGAGGGCCTGAGGGGGTCTGGCTACACCTTC
TRBD1	-	TRBV13	TRBJ1-2	CASSLARTGSRYGYTF	TGTGCCAGCAGCTTAGCCAGGACAGGGAGCCGCTATGGCTACACCTTC
-	-	TRBV11-2	TRBJ1-4	CASSLGAAEKLFF	TGTGCCAGCAGCTTGGGGGCCGCTGAAAAACTGTTTTTT
-	-	TRBV30	TRBJ2-2	CAWSALGWVNSGRGAVF	TGTGCCTGGAGTGCCCTCGGGTGGGTTAACTCGGGCCGGGGAGCTGTTTTT
TRBD1	-	TRBV27	TRBJ2-7	CASSLILGQGIYEQYF	TGTGCCAGTAGTTTAATTTTGGGACAGGGGATCTACGAGCAGTACTTC
-	few	TRBV27	TRBJ2-7	CASSLGRVQYF	TGTGCCAGCAGTTTAGGGCGCGTGCAGTACTTC
TRBD1	-	TRBV7-9	TRBJ1-1	CASNSQGGTEAFF	TGTGCCAGCAATTCCCAGGGGGGCACTGAAGCTTTCTTT
TRBD1	-	TRBV7-8	TRBJ1-4	CASSLAVQGAMVATNEKLFF	TGTGCCAGCAGCTTAGCGGTACAGGGGGCCATGGTCGCAACTAATGAAAAACTGTTTTTT
-	-	TRBV18	TRBJ1-3	CASSRVPDRNTIYF	TGTGCCAGCTCCCGGGTCCCAGACCGAAACACCATATATTTT
-	-	TRBV5-5	TRBJ2-1	CASSFQSDLGIF	TGTGCCAGCAGCTTCCAGAGCGACCTCGGGATCTTC
-	once	TRBV15	TRBJ1-5	CATSRDGHQPQHF	TGTGCCACCAGCAGAGATGGGCATCAGCCCCAGCATTTT
-	-	TRBV18	TRBJ1-1	CASSPLEGNTEAFF	TGTGCCAGCTCACCCCTTGAGGGGAACACTGAAGCTTTCTTT
-	-	TRBV29-1	TRBJ1-3	CSVGGTAGSTIYF	TGCAGCGTTGGGGGGACTGCTGGAAGCACCATATATTTT
TRBD1	-	TRBV30	TRBJ1-5	CAWTRQGTGGQPQHF	TGTGCCTGGACCCGACAGGGGACAGGGGGCCAGCCCCAGCATTTT
-	few	TRBV6-5	TRBJ2-7	CASSYSRGAYEQYF	TGTGCCAGCAGTTACTCACGGGGAGCCTACGAGCAGTACTTC
-	-	TRBV2	TRBJ2-2	CASSDRGGGELFF	TGTGCCAGCAGTGATCGCGGTGGCGGGGAGCTGTTTTTT
-	-	TRBV6-1	TRBJ2-1	CASSRLVGEQFF	TGTGCCAGCAGTAGACTAGTAGGAGAGCAGTTCTTC
-	once	TRBV28	TRBJ1-1	CASGNRIEAFF	TGTGCCAGCGGTAACAGAATTGAAGCTTTCTTT
-	-	TRBV27	TRBJ2-5	CASSSWGLKETQYF	TGTGCCAGCAGCTCATGGGGACTGAAAGAGACCCAGTACTTC
TRBD1	-	TRBV19	TRBJ1-1	CASSQGADTEAFF	TGTGCCAGTAGTCAGGGGGCGGACACTGAAGCTTTCTTT
TRBD1	-	TRBV11-2	TRBJ2-2	CASSSQGADTGELFF	TGTGCCAGCAGCTCACAGGGGGCGGACACCGGGGAGCTGTTTTTT